The next 2 T cell receptor beta chains were all read from a single sample in a study of T-cell memory formation after mild COVID-19. Using its own MiXCR run on the 5' RACE reads, TCRdb lists one record per CDR3 protein. The data show under 250,000 distinct CDR3 sequences, 8% to 9.5% seen once. Sequences were obtained from PBMCs or a T cell subset sorted from them (not recorded which). Receptor source: a young man who had mild COVID-19 (a few samples of this study predate the infection). Cell type and time point are not known.

The chain recombines TRBV6-1 with TRBJ2-7; no definite D call. CDR1 is MNHNS and CDR2 is SASEGT in the germline V gene. The CDR3 contains 15 residues. The V gene lost 1 base and the J gene lost 3 bases, with 13 bases spanning the gap. CDR3 DNA sequence: TGTGCCAGCAGTGAAGGTCAGCTACCCATCTACGAGCAGTACTTC. Translating it yields CASSEGQLPIYEQYF.

The chain recombines TRBV6-5 with TRBJ2-7, with D hard to call. Germline V gene lookup returns CDR1 MNHEY and CDR2 SVGAGI. Trimming pared 0 bases from V and 5 bases from J, leaving 8 bases between. This CDR3 is built from 13 residues. CDR3 loop: CASSYSGYDEQYF. The CDR3 DNA sequence: TGTGCCAGCAGTTACTCAGGGTACGACGAGCAGTACTTC.